This TCR beta chain was sequenced during a study of blood T cell repertoires in COVID-19. Sequencing was performed with immunoSEQ multiplex PCR; in TCRdb, only in-frame clones are kept and a portion is missing. The sample holds roughly 140,000 clones, 85% seen once. The CDR3 sequence is 14 residues long. Trimming shortened V by 0 bases and J by 6 bases, and 11 bases separated the two germline ends. The germline V gene has CDR1 MGHRA and CDR2 YSYEKL. The chain links TRBV4-1 to TRBJ1-2; a weak D match, TRBD1 (5 bases). The TCR sequence derives from a woman in her sixties with COVID-19, enrolled during active disease. The material sequenced was peripheral blood. The chain's CDR3 is CASSQDISGDGYTF. The CDR3 nucleotides read TGCGCCAGCAGCCAAGATATATCGGGGGATGGCTACACCTTC.